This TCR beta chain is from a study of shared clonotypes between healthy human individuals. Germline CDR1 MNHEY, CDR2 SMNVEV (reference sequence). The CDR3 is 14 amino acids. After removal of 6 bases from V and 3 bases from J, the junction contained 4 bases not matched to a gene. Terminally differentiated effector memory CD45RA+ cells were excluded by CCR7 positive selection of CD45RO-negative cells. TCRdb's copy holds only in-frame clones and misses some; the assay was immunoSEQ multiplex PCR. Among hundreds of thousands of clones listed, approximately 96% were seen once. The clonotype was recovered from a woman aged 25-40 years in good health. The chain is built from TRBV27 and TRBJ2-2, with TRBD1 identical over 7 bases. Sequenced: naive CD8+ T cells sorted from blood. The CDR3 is CASSRGQDTGELFF. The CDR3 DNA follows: TGTGCCAGCAGCAGAGGACAGGACACCGGGGAGCTGTTTTTT.